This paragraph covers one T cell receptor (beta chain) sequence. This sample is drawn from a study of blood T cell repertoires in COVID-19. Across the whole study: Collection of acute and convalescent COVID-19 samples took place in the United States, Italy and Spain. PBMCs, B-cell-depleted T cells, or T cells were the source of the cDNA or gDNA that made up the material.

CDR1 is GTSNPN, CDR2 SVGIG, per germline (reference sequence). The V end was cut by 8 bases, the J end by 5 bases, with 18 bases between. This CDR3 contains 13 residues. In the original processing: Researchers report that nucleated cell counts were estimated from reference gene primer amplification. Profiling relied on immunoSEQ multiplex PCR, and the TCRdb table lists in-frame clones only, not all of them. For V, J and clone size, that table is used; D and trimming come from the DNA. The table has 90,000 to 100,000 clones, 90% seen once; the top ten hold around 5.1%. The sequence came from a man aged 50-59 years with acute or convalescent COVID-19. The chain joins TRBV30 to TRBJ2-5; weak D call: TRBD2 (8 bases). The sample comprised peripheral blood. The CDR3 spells CATREGARETQYF. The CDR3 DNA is TGTGCCACCCGGGAGGGGGCTAGGGAGACCCAGTACTTC.